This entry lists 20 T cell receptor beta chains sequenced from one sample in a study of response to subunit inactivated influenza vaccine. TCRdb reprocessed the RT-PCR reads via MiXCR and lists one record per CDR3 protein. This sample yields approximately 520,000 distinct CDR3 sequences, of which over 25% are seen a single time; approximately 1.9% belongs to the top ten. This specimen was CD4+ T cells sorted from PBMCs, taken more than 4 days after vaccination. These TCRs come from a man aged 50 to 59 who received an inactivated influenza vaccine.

The CDR3 is CASSVAGQGIYEQYF. The CDR3 coding sequence is TGTGCCAGCAGTGTTGCCGGACAGGGGATTTACGAGCAGTACTTC. The rearrangement links TRBV12-3 or TRBV12-4 to TRBJ2-7; 9 nucleotides align to TRBD1. The CDR3 consists of 15 residues. V trimming: 5 bases; J trimming: 4 bases; junction bases outside the gene matches: 9.

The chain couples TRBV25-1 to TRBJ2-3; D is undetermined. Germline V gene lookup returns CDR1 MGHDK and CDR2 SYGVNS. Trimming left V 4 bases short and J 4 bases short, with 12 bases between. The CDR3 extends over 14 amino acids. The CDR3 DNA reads TGTGCCAGCAGTGGTACAGATAGTCCAGATACGCAGTATTTT. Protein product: CASSGTDSPDTQYF. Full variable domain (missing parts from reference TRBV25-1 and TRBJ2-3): EADIYQTPRYLVIGTGKKITLECSQTMGHDKMYWYQQDPGMELHLIHYSYGVNSTEKGDLSSESTVSRIRTEHFPLTLESARPSHTSQYLCASSGTDSPDTQYFGPGTRLTVL.

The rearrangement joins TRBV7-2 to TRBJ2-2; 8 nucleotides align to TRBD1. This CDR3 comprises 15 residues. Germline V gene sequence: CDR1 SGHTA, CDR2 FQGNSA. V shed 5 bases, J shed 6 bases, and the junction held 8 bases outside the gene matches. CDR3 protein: CASSPDRVAAGELFF. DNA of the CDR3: TGTGCCAGCAGCCCGGACAGGGTAGCGGCCGGGGAGCTGTTTTTT.

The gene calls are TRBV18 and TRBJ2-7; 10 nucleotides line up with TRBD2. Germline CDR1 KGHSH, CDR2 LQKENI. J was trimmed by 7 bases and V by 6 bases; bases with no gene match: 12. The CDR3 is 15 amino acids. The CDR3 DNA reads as TGTGCCAGCTCCCCTAGCGGGGGCCCCGTGGAGGAGCAGTACTTC. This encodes CASSPSGGPVEEQYF.

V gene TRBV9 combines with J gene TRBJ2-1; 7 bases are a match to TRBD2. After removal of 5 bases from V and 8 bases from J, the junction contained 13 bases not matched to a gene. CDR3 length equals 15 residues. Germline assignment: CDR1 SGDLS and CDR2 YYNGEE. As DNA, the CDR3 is TGTGCCAGCAGTCGGGGAGGGCCAGATGGGCATGAGCAGTTCTTC. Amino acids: CASSRGGPDGHEQFF.

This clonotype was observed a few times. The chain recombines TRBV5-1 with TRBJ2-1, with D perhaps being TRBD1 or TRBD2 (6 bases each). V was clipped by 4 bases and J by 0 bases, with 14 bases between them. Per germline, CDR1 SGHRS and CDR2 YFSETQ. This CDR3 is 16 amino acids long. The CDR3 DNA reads TGCGCCAGCAGCCGTGGGGGGCCAAGCTCCTACAATGAGCAGTTCTTC. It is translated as CASSRGGPSSYNEQFF.

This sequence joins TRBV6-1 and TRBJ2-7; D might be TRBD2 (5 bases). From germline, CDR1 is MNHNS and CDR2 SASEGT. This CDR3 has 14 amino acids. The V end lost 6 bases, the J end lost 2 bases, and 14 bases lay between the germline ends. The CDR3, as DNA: TGTGCCAGCAGGACCAAGACGGGAACCTACGAGCAGTACTTC. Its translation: CASRTKTGTYEQYF.

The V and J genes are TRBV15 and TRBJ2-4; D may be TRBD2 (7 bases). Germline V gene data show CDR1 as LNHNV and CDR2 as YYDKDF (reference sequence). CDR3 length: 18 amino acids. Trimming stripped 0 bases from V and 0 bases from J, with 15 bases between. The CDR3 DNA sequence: TGTGCCACCAGCAGAGAGGTCGGGGGGCTAGGAGCCAAAAACATTCAGTACTTC. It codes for CATSREVGGLGAKNIQYF. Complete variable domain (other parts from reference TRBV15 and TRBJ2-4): DAMVIQNPRYQVTQFGKPVTLSCSQTLNHNVMYWYQQKSSQAPKLLFHYYDKDFNNEADTPDNFQSRRPNTSFCFLDIRSPGLGDTAMYLCATSREVGGLGAKNIQYFGAGTRLSVL.

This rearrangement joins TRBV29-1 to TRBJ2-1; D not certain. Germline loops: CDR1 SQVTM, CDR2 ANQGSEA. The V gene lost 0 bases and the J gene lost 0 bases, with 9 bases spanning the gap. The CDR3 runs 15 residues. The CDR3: CSVEDRVVSYNEQFF. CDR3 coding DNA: TGCAGCGTTGAAGATCGCGTAGTCTCCTACAATGAGCAGTTCTTC.

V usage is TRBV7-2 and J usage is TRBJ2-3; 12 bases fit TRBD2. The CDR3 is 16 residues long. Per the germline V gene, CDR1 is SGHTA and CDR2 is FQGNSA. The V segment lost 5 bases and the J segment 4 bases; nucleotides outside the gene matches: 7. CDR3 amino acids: CASSTLAGGRADTQYF. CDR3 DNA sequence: TGTGCCAGCAGCACCCTAGCGGGGGGGCGTGCAGATACGCAGTATTTT.

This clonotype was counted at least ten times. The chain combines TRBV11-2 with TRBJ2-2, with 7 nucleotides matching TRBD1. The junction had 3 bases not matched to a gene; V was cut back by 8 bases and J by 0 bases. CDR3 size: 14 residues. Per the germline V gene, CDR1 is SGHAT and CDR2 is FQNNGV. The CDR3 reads CASRGQSNTGELFF. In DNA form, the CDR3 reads TGTGCCAGCCGGGGACAGTCGAACACCGGGGAGCTGTTTTTT. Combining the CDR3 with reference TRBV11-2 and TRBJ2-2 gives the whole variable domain EAGVAQSPRYKIIEKRQSVAFWCNPISGHATLYWYQQILGQGPKLLIQFQNNGVVDDSQLPKDRFSAERLKGVDSTLKIQPAKLEDSAVYLCASRGQSNTGELFFGEGSRLTVL.

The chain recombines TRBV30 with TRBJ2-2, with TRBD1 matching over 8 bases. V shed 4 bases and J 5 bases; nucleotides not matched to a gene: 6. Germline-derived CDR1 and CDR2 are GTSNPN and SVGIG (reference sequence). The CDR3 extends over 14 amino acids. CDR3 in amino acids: CAWNKNRGTGELFF. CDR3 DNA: TGTGCCTGGAATAAAAACAGGGGGACCGGGGAGCTGTTTTTT.

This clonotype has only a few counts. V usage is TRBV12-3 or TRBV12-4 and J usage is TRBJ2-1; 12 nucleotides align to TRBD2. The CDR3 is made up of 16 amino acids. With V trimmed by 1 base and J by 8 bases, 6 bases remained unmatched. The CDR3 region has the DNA TGTGCCAGCAGTTTAGGGCTAGCGGGGGGGCCGTATGAGCAGTTCTTC. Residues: CASSLGLAGGPYEQFF.

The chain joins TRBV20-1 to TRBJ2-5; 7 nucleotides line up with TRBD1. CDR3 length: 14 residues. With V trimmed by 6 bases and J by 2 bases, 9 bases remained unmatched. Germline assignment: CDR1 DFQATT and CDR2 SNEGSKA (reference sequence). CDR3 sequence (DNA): TGCAGTGCAATCGGGACAGAGCATCAAGAGACCCAGTACTTC. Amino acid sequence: CSAIGTEHQETQYF.

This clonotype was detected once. The CDR3 nucleotides are TGCGCCAGCAGCCTACCCGGGACAGGGGACTACGAGCAGTACTTC. It codes for CASSLPGTGDYEQYF. The genes are TRBV5-1 and TRBJ2-7; 10 bases map to TRBD1. The CDR3 consists of 15 residues. CDR1 and CDR2 (germline): SGHRS, YFSETQ. V shed 4 bases and J 3 bases; nucleotides not matched to a gene: 7.

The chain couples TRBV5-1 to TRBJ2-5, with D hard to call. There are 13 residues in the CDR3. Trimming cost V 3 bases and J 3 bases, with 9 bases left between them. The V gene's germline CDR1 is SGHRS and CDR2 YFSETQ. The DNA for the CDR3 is TGCGCCAGCAGCTCTCGCCCCGAAGAGACCCAGTACTTC. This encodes CASSSRPEETQYF.

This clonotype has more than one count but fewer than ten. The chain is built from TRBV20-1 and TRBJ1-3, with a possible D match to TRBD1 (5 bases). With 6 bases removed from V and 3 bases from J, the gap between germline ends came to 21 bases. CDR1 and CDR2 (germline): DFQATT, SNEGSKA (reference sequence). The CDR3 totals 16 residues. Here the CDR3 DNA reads TGCAGTGCCTTGGACCCTTTTCAGGGAGGTGGAAACACCATATATTTT. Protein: CSALDPFQGGGNTIYF.

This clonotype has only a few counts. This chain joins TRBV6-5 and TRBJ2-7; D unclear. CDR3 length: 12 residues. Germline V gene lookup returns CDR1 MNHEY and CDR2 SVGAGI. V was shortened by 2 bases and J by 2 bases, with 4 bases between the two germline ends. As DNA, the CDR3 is TGTGCCAGCAGTTACAGAGCCTACGAGCAGTACTTC. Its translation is CASSYRAYEQYF.

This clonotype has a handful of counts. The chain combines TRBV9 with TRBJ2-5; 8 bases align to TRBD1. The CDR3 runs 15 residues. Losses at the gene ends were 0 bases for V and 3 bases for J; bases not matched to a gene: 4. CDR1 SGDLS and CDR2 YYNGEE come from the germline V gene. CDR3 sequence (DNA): TGTGCCAGCAGCGTAGCTTGGGACAGGAAAGAGACCCAGTACTTC. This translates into CASSVAWDRKETQYF.

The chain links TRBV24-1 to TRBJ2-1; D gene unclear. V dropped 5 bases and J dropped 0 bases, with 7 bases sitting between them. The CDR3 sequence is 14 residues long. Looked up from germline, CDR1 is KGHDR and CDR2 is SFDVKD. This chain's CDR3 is CATSAPNSYNEQFF. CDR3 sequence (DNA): TGTGCCACCAGTGCGCCTAACTCCTACAATGAGCAGTTCTTC.